This TCR beta chain emerged from a study of blood T cell repertoires in COVID-19. The protocol was immunoSEQ multiplex PCR, while the TCRdb copy is restricted to in-frame clones and leaves out a portion. Of about 360,000 clones detected, approximately 89% appear once; the ten largest clones hold 1.5% to 2.5%. The TCR was taken from a middle-aged man in a cohort exposed to, infected with or recovered from COVID-19 (not recorded which). The sequenced sample consisted of PBMCs or T cells enriched from blood (not recorded which).

CDR3 coding DNA: TGTGCCAGCAGTTGGGAGACTCCGGGACAGGGTAACTACGAGCAGTACTTC. Protein: CASSWETPGQGNYEQYF. The genes are TRBV27 and TRBJ2-7, with 9 bases fitting TRBD1. The CDR3 has 17 amino acids. Looked up from germline, CDR1 is MNHEY and CDR2 is SMNVEV (reference sequence). V was pared by 4 bases and J by 3 bases, with 13 bases of the junction left unmatched.